The present entry profiles one T cell receptor (beta chain) with its context. The entry originates in a study of PD-1 blockade in classical Hodgkin lymphoma. Brentuximab vedotin exposure varied among the patients, all of whom had relapsed after autologous stem cell transplantation. Trimming removed 4 bases from V and 3 bases from J; junction bases left unmatched: 4. The CDR3 totals 13 residues. From germline, CDR1 is SGDLS and CDR2 YYNGEE. Profiling relied on immunoSEQ multiplex PCR, and the TCRdb table lists in-frame clones only, not all of them. Found here are 55,000 to 75,000 clones, about 64% of them singletons; the top ten hold 7.5% to 9.5%.

The receptor comes from a human donor with classical Hodgkin lymphoma. Specimen: peripheral blood mononuclear cells (PBMCs), collected before the second cycle of nivolumab. The V call is TRBV9, the J call TRBJ2-7, with 7 bases lining up with TRBD1. The CDR3 DNA follows: TGTGCCAGCAGCCAGGGACAGTACTACGAGCAGTACTTC. This gives the protein CASSQGQYYEQYF.